This is a list of T cell receptor beta chains from one sample in a study of control samples from healthy donors and cancer patients. Measured with immunoSEQ multiplex PCR; TCRdb has only the in-frame clones, and not every one. The table records around 90,000 clones, roughly 86% of them present only once. The specimen was blood. All receptors come from a man aged 30-40 years in good health. CDR3s include the opening cysteine and the closing phenylalanine or tryptophan. The order of the fields is D gene, J gene, clone size, V gene, CDR3 protein, CDR3 DNA. The D gene is left open where the match is weak. Clone size, where shown, is once, few, many, or a class for clones that have expanded.

>.|TRBJ1-5|.|TRBV12-5
CASGTGTANQPQHF
TGTGCTAGTGGTACCGGGACTGCCAATCAGCCCCAGCATTTT
>.|TRBJ1-2|few|TRBV5-6
CASSRTVLANYGYTF
TGTGCCAGCAGCCGGACAGTCTTAGCTAACTATGGCTACACCTTC
>TRBD2|TRBJ2-2|.|TRBV29-1
CSVAYSLRGLAPGELFF
TGCAGCGTTGCTTATAGTCTCAGGGGACTAGCCCCCGGGGAGCTGTTTTTT
>.|TRBJ2-3|.|TRBV5-4
CASSCRTSTDTQYF
TGTGCCAGCAGCTGCCGAACTAGCACAGATACGCAGTATTTT
>TRBD1|TRBJ1-4|.|TRBV3-1/TRBV3-2
CASSHSQGDRANNEKLFF
TGTGCCAGCAGCCATTCCCAAGGGGACAGGGCCAATAATGAAAAACTGTTTTTT
>.|TRBJ2-7|once|TRBV9
CASSVGAGEQYF
TGTGCCAGCAGCGTAGGGGCGGGGGAGCAGTACTTC
>.|TRBJ2-1|.|TRBV11-3
CASSSSAYNEQFF
TGTGCCAGCAGCTCAAGCGCCTACAATGAGCAGTTCTTC
>.|TRBJ2-7|.|TRBV6-5
CASSYSILGGEQYF
TGTGCCAGCAGTTACTCGATTTTGGGGGGCGAGCAGTACTTC
>.|TRBJ1-5|.|TRBV9
CASSVEGDQPQHF
TGTGCCAGCAGCGTAGAAGGGGACCAGCCCCAGCATTTT
>.|TRBJ1-1|.|TRBV24-1
CATSSGGAGSNTEAFF
TGTGCCACCAGTTCCGGGGGCGCAGGATCGAACACTGAAGCTTTCTTT